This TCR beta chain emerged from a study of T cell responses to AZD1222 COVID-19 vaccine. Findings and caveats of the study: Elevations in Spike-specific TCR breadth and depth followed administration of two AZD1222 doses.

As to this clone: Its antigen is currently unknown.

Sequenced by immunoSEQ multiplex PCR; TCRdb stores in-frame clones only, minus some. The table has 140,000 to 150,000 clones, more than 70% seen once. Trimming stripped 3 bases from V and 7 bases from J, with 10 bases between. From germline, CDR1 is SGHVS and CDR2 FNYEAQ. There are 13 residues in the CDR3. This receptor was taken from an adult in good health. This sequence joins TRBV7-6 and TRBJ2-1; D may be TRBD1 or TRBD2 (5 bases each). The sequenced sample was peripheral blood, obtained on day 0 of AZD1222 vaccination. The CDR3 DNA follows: TGTGCCAGCAGCTTGGGGACCTGGAATGAGCAGTTCTTC. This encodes CASSLGTWNEQFF.